One sample yielded the 15 T cell receptor beta chains listed below, sequenced in a study of spatial heterogeneity in lung cancer. This sample's time point: sample taken at primary tumor resection. General study points: The number of expanded tumor alpha and beta chains correlated with mutation number.

No antigen has been identified for these receptors. From the 5' RACE reads, TCRdb called clonotypes with MiXCR, one entry per CDR3 protein. The data show 4,700 or so distinct CDR3 sequences, about 8.3% seen once. The source material was lung tumor tissue, sampled at surgery. All receptors come from a male donor with early-stage non-small cell lung cancer.

This clonotype is categorized as medium-sized. The chain joins TRBV7-8 to TRBJ2-3; D gene uncertain. The germline V and J ends were trimmed by 5 bases and 0 bases, with 6 bases remaining between them. The CDR3 consists of 13 residues. Germline CDR1 and CDR2: SGHVS and FQNEAQ. In DNA form, the CDR3 reads TGTGCCAGCAGCATAGTAAGCACAGATACGCAGTATTTT. Protein product: CASSIVSTDTQYF.

This clonotype is labeled medium-sized (0.01 to 0.1%). V and J are TRBV7-9 and TRBJ2-7, with 13 bases matching TRBD2. The J segment lost 5 bases and the V segment lost 4 bases, leaving 5 bases of the junction unmatched. The CDR3 has 15 amino acids. Germline values: CDR1 SEHNR, CDR2 FQNEAQ (reference sequence). CDR3 sequence (DNA): TGTGCCAGCAGCTCCGGGACTAGCGGGACTAACGAGCAGTACTTC. Its protein product is CASSSGTSGTNEQYF.

This clonotype qualifies as medium-sized. The genes are TRBV11-1 and TRBJ1-2, with TRBD1 matching over 7 bases. The V gene end was trimmed by 4 bases and the J gene end by 8 bases; junction bases not matched to a gene: 7. CDR3 length: 13 residues. Germline CDR1 and CDR2: SGHAT and FQDESV (reference sequence). As DNA, the CDR3 is TGTGCCAGCAGCTCGACAGGGACTAGCGGCTACACCTTC. It codes for CASSSTGTSGYTF.

This clonotype appeared many times. The V gene is TRBV4-3, the J gene TRBJ2-1, with TRBD2 as a possible D gene (6 bases). Trimming stripped 0 bases from V and 5 bases from J, with 20 bases between. This CDR3 contains 18 residues. Per germline, CDR1 LGHNA and CDR2 YSLEER. CDR3 amino acids: CASSQDPPASAGNNEQFF. The CDR3 bases are TGCGCCAGCAGCCAAGATCCCCCCGCATCGGCGGGAAACAATGAGCAGTTCTTC.

In its sample, this clonotype is medium-sized. The chain has TRBV6-2 or TRBV6-3 and TRBJ2-3; D gene unclear. Germline CDR1 and CDR2: MNHEY and SVGEGT. The ends were cut back, 4 bases at V and 1 base at J, with 12 bases in the middle. This CDR3 spans 15 amino acids. CDR3 DNA: TGTGCCAGCAGTTCCACAGAGGCGGGCACAGATACGCAGTATTTT. The encoded protein is CASSSTEAGTDTQYF.

Judged by abundance, this clonotype is medium-sized (0.01 to 0.1%). This chain uses TRBV20-1 with TRBJ2-2; D remains unclear. Trimming shortened V by 0 bases and J by 5 bases, and 10 bases separated the two germline ends. The germline CDR1 and CDR2 sequences are DFQATT and SNEGSKA (reference sequence). The CDR3 runs to 14 residues. CDR3 sequence reads: CSAREDAVTGELFF. Here the CDR3 DNA reads TGCAGTGCTAGAGAGGACGCGGTTACCGGGGAGCTGTTTTTT.

In this sample, this clonotype turned up many times. The chain is built from TRBV5-6 and TRBJ2-5, with 13 bases aligning to TRBD2. The CDR3 has 15 amino acids. With V trimmed by 2 bases and J by 5 bases, 3 bases remained unmatched. CDR1 is SGHDT, CDR2 YYEEEE, per germline. CDR3 in amino acids: CASSLLAGGGETQYF. For the CDR3, the DNA is TGTGCCAGCAGCTTACTAGCGGGGGGGGGCGAGACCCAGTACTTC.

This clonotype was observed a handful of times. The V and J genes are TRBV9 and TRBJ2-5; D is unclear. Germline V lookup: CDR1 SGDLS, CDR2 YYNGEE. The CDR3 has 14 residues. The germline V and J ends were trimmed by 3 bases and 0 bases, with 9 bases remaining between them. The CDR3 here is CASSASGHQETQYF. In nucleotides, the CDR3 is TGTGCCAGCAGCGCATCAGGCCACCAAGAGACCCAGTACTTC.

The chain combines TRBV29-1 with TRBJ1-1, with 9 bases fitting TRBD1. V was clipped by 6 bases and J by 5 bases; unmatched bases: 4. Looked up from germline, CDR1 is SQVTM and CDR2 is ANQGSEA. The CDR3 consists of 12 residues. The CDR3 sequence is CSVRTGDTEAFF. CDR3 nucleotide sequence: TGCAGCGTAAGGACAGGGGATACTGAAGCTTTCTTT.

Sample share makes this clonotype medium-sized. This sequence joins TRBV20-1 and TRBJ2-5, with D possibly TRBD1 on 6 matching bases. The CDR3 covers 15 residues. The ends were cut back, 2 bases at V and 5 bases at J, with 18 bases in the middle. The germline V gene has CDR1 DFQATT and CDR2 SNEGSKA (reference sequence). This CDR3 reads CSARRGMGASETQYF. DNA for the CDR3: TGCAGTGCTAGACGTGGTATGGGGGCAAGTGAGACCCAGTACTTC.

This clonotype was seen ten or more times. The rearrangement links TRBV29-1 to TRBJ1-2, with D uncertain. Germline V gene data show CDR1 as SQVTM and CDR2 as ANQGSEA. The CDR3 sequence is 11 residues long. Trimming removed 3 bases from V and 3 bases from J, with 5 bases in between. The CDR3 reads CSVEEHYGYTF. CDR3 DNA: TGCAGCGTTGAGGAGCACTATGGCTACACCTTC.

This clonotype is categorized as medium-sized. The gene calls are TRBV28 and TRBJ1-2; no reliable D call. The germline gives CDR1 MDHEN, CDR2 SYDVKM. V lost 1 base and J 0 bases, leaving 9 bases between the germline ends. This CDR3 comprises 15 residues. This CDR3 reads CASSLLGLANYGYTF. The CDR3 coding sequence is TGTGCCAGCAGTTTATTAGGATTAGCTAACTATGGCTACACCTTC.

This clonotype is termed medium-sized. This sequence joins TRBV5-6 and TRBJ1-2, with D possibly TRBD1 on 6 matching bases. Looked up from germline, CDR1 is SGHDT and CDR2 is YYEEEE. The CDR3 is made up of 13 amino acids. Trimming cost V 4 bases and J 2 bases, with 9 bases left between them. The CDR3 DNA is TGTGCCAGCAGCCCGACAGGAAACTATGGCTACACCTTC. Translated: CASSPTGNYGYTF.

This clonotype is labeled as medium-sized. This rearrangement joins TRBV2 to TRBJ1-2; D ambiguous. Trimming took 4 bases from V and 6 from J, leaving 9 bases between them. Per the germline V gene, CDR1 is SNHLY and CDR2 is FYNNEI. The CDR3 has 12 residues. The CDR3 DNA is TGTGCCAGCAGTGTTGCAGTGGATGGCTACACCTTC. Translating it yields CASSVAVDGYTF.

This clonotype was recorded at least ten times. V gene TRBV2 combines with J gene TRBJ2-1, with 7 bases lining up with TRBD2. Germline CDR1 is SNHLY and CDR2 is FYNNEI. V was clipped by 1 base and J by 7 bases; unmatched bases: 10. This CDR3 spans 16 amino acids. Written as DNA, the CDR3 is TGTGCCAGCAGTGAAGTGCGGGGGAACGACAAGAATGAGCAGTTCTTC. Protein: CASSEVRGNDKNEQFF.